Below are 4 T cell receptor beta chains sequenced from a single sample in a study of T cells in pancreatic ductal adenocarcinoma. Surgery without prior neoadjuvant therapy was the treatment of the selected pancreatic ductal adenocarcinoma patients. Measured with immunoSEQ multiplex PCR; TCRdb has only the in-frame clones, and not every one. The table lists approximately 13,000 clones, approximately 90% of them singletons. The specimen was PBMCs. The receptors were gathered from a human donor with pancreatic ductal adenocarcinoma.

CDR3 nucleotides: TGTGCCAGCTCCCCATGGGGGCGGGAGACCCAGTACTTC. Amino acid sequence: CASSPWGRETQYF. The chain is built from TRBV7-7 and TRBJ2-5, with D possibly being TRBD1 (6 bases). The CDR3 extends over 13 amino acids. CDR1 SSHAT and CDR2 FNYEAQ come from the germline V gene (reference sequence). Trimming took 8 bases from V and 5 from J, leaving 15 bases between them.

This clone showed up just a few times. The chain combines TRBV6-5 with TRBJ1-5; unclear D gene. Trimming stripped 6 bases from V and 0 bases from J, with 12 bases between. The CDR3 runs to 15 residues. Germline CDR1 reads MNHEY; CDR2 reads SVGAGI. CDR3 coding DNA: TGTGCCAGCAGACACAGCGCCTCTAGCAATCAGCCCCAGCATTTT. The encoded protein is CASRHSASSNQPQHF.

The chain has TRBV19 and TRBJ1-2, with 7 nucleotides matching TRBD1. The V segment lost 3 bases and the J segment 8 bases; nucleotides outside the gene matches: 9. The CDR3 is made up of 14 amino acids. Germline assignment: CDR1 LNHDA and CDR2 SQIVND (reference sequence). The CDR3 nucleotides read TGTGCCAGTAGTATTGGGGCAGGGGGGAGAGGCTACACCTTC. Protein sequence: CASSIGAGGRGYTF.

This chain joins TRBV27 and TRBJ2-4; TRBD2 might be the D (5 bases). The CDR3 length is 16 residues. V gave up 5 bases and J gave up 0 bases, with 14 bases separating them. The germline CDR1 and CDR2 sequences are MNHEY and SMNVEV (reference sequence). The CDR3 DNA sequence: TGTGCCAGCAGTCCCGGACTCTCGGGAGCCAAAAACATTCAGTACTTC. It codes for CASSPGLSGAKNIQYF.